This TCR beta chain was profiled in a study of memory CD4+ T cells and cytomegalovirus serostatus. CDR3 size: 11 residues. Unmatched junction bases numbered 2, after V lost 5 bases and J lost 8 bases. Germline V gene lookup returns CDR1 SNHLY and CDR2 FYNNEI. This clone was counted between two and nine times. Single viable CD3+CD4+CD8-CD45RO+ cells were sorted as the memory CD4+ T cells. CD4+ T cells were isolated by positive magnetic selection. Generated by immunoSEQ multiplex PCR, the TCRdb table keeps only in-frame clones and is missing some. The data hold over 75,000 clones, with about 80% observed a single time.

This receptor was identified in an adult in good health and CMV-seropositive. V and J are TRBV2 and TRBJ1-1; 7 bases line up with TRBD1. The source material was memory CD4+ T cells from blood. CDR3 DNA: TGTGCCAGCAGTCGGGACAGAGAAGCTTTCTTT. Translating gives CASSRDREAFF.